Presented here are 30 T cell receptor beta chains from one specimen sequenced in a study of shared T cell receptors in the human thymus. Data came from immunoSEQ multiplex PCR; TCRdb stores just in-frame clones and leaves some out. The sample records under 450,000 clones, more than 85% being singletons. The sequenced material came from thymocytes. The source is a human donor.

The count of this clone is one. This chain links TRBV27 with TRBJ2-3, with 11 bases lining up with TRBD2. The ends lost 6 bases at V and 0 bases at J; junction bases unmatched: 5. This CDR3 comprises 16 residues. The V gene's germline CDR1 is MNHEY and CDR2 SMNVEV (reference sequence). CDR3 loop: CASSPRTSGSTDTQYF. CDR3 DNA: TGTGCCAGCAGCCCTAGGACTAGCGGGAGCACAGATACGCAGTATTTT.

The genes are TRBV1 and TRBJ2-7; the D call of TRBD2 is as the table states it, not checked on the DNA. TRBV1 is assigned pseudogene status. The CDR3 loop spans 17 amino acids. The CDR3 is CTSRETYPLPYFFEQYF. DNA for the CDR3: TGCACCAGCAGAGAAACCTACCCCCTTCCTTACTTCTTCGAGCAGTACTTC.

The chain uses TRBV6-1 and TRBJ2-7, with 8 bases aligning to TRBD1. V trimming: 5 bases; J trimming: 1 base; junction bases outside the gene matches: 4. CDR1 is MNHNS and CDR2 is SASEGT in the germline V gene. This CDR3 is 14 amino acids long. This chain's CDR3 is CASSIRDRSYEQYF. DNA for the CDR3: TGTGCCAGCAGTATCCGGGACAGGTCCTACGAGCAGTACTTC.

DNA for the CDR3: TGTGCCAGCAGTCCCGTGAGACTAGAGGTTGAAGAGCAGTTCTTC. Translating gives CASSPVRLEVEEQFF. This rearrangement joins TRBV6-4 to TRBJ2-1; D might be TRBD2 (6 bases). V lost 5 bases, J lost 10 bases, and 21 bases lay in between. The CDR3 runs to 15 residues. CDR1 MRHNA and CDR2 SNTAGT come from the germline V gene.

The chain employs TRBV30 and TRBJ1-2; D is uncertain. Trimming took 5 bases from V and 0 from J, leaving 13 bases between them. The CDR3 is 14 residues long. CDR1 is GTSNPN and CDR2 is SVGIG in the germline V gene (reference sequence). The DNA for the CDR3 is TGTGCCTGGTCCCGGGCCCCAACTAACTATGGCTACACCTTC. It encodes CAWSRAPTNYGYTF.

The rearrangement joins TRBV27 to TRBJ1-1; TRBD1 agrees at 9 bases. Germline values: CDR1 MNHEY, CDR2 SMNVEV (reference sequence). The CDR3 has 15 residues. Germline trimming cut 6 bases from V and 6 bases from J; bases unmatched to any gene: 11. Here the CDR3 reads CASSPRQGVMAEAFF. The CDR3 DNA reads TGTGCCAGCAGCCCCAGACAGGGGGTTATGGCTGAAGCTTTCTTT.

The genes are TRBV5-6 and TRBJ1-4, with D perhaps matching TRBD1 (6 bases). This CDR3 spans 18 amino acids. The V gene's germline CDR1 is SGHDT and CDR2 YYEEEE. Trimming shortened V by 3 bases and J by 2 bases, and 20 bases separated the two germline ends. The CDR3 bases are TGTGCCAGCAGCTCCCCGGCACAGGGACGGGGGACTAATGAAAAACTGTTTTTT. Amino acid sequence: CASSSPAQGRGTNEKLFF.

The rearrangement links TRBV5-6 to TRBJ2-1; D remains ambiguous. Germline-derived CDR1 and CDR2 are SGHDT and YYEEEE. Trimming took 4 bases from V and 0 from J, leaving 5 bases between them. This CDR3 is 13 amino acids long. The CDR3 DNA reads TGTGCCAGCAGCATCGACTCCTACAATGAGCAGTTCTTC. Translated, it gives CASSIDSYNEQFF.

The rearrangement joins TRBV2 to TRBJ1-5; 7 bases line up with TRBD1. The CDR3 spans 14 residues. Germline CDR1 reads SNHLY; CDR2 reads FYNNEI. Written as DNA, the CDR3 is TGTGCGGTCGACAGGGACTATAGCAATCAGCCCCAGCATTTT. Its protein product is CAVDRDYSNQPQHF.

The chain joins TRBV27 to TRBJ2-3; TRBD2 aligns across 9 bases. Germline CDR1 is MNHEY and CDR2 is SMNVEV (reference sequence). V trimming: 4 bases; J trimming: 6 bases; junction bases outside the gene matches: 11. CDR3 length equals 16 residues. The CDR3, as DNA: TGTGCCAGCAGTTCCCCCCAACTAGCGGGCGACGATACGCAGTATTTT. Residues: CASSSPQLAGDDTQYF.

The rearrangement uses TRBV15 and TRBJ2-7, with D perhaps matching TRBD1 or TRBD2 (6 bases each). The V end was cut by 2 bases, the J end by 6 bases, with 20 bases between. The CDR3 contains 16 residues. Germline CDR1 reads LNHNV; CDR2 reads YYDKDF (reference sequence). The CDR3 is CATSRSTQQGGGEQYF. The CDR3 DNA follows: TGTGCCACCAGCAGATCGACCCAACAGGGAGGAGGCGAGCAGTACTTC.

CDR3 region: CASSQPRLAGYNEQFF. DNA for the CDR3: TGTGCCAGCAGCCAACCAAGACTAGCTGGTTACAATGAGCAGTTCTTC. This chain connects TRBV14 to TRBJ2-1; 7 bases are shared with TRBD2. Trimming took 2 bases from V and 4 from J; bases not matched to a gene: 8. CDR3 length equals 16 residues. Germline loops: CDR1 SGHDN, CDR2 FVKESK.

This sequence joins TRBV5-8 and TRBJ2-2; 9 bases match TRBD1. The trim removed 4 bases at V and 2 bases at J, leaving 12 bases unmatched. This CDR3 has 18 amino acids. The V gene's germline CDR1 is SGHTS and CDR2 YDEGEE. The CDR3 DNA is TGTGCCAGCAGCCGATGTAAGGGACAGGGATTCAACACCGGGGAGCTGTTTTTT. Translated, it gives CASSRCKGQGFNTGELFF.

The chain combines TRBV27 with TRBJ2-3; possible D gene TRBD2, 6 bases. Deletions cut 7 bases from V and 0 bases from J, with 8 bases between. This CDR3 contains 13 residues. Germline V lookup: CDR1 MNHEY, CDR2 SMNVEV (reference sequence). The CDR3 loop is CASMGRSTDTQYF. The DNA of the CDR3 is TGTGCCAGCATGGGGAGGAGCACAGATACGCAGTATTTT.

The chain combines TRBV27 with TRBJ2-7; a possible D gene is TRBD1 (6 bases). The CDR3 has 14 residues. The V gene's germline CDR1 is MNHEY and CDR2 SMNVEV (reference sequence). The V and J ends lost 3 bases and 2 bases respectively, with 11 bases between them. This CDR3 is CASSLDSNPYEQYF. The CDR3 DNA is TGTGCCAGCAGTTTGGACAGTAATCCCTACGAGCAGTACTTC.

This rearrangement joins TRBV6-6 to TRBJ2-1, with 9 nucleotides matching TRBD1. The CDR3 length is 16 residues. CDR1 and CDR2 from the germline V gene are MNHNY and SVGAGI (reference sequence). Germline trimming cut 6 bases from V and 5 bases from J; bases unmatched to any gene: 11. CDR3 in amino acids: CASRGKGQGPNNEQFF. CDR3 DNA sequence: TGTGCCAGCAGAGGCAAGGGACAGGGACCTAACAATGAGCAGTTCTTC.

This clone was observed once. J is TRBJ2-3 and V is TRBV9, with D uncertain. The CDR3 is made up of 15 amino acids. CDR1 is SGDLS, CDR2 YYNGEE, per germline. The V end lost 2 bases, the J end lost 0 bases, and 10 bases lay between the germline ends. This chain's CDR3 is CASSVWTCSTDTQYF. The CDR3 nucleotides are TGTGCCAGCAGCGTTTGGACCTGTAGCACAGATACGCAGTATTTT.

The chain couples TRBV5-6 to TRBJ1-2; D unclear. Per the germline V gene, CDR1 is SGHDT and CDR2 is YYEEEE. There are 16 residues in the CDR3. The germline V and J ends were trimmed by 0 bases and 0 bases, with 12 bases remaining between them. The DNA of the CDR3 is TGTGCCAGCAGCTTGGGGTCGGCCAGCTCTAACTATGGCTACACCTTC. Translated, it gives CASSLGSASSNYGYTF. Drawing the rest from reference TRBV5-6 and TRBJ1-2, the complete variable domain is DAGVTQSPTHLIKTRGQQVTLRCSPKSGHDTVSWYQQALGQGPQFIFQYYEEEERQRGNFPDRFSGHQFPNYSSELNVNALLLGDSALYLCASSLGSASSNYGYTFGSGTRLTVV.

This clone was observed once. The rearrangement links TRBV4-1 to TRBJ1-2, with D possibly matching TRBD1 (6 bases). Germline values: CDR1 MGHRA, CDR2 YSYEKL. Between the trimmed V and J ends, which lost 0 bases and 5 bases, there was a span of 16 bases. This CDR3 has 16 residues. DNA for the CDR3: TGCGCCAGCAGCCAAGAAACGGGGGCGTACGGTTATGGCTACACCTTC. Amino acid sequence: CASSQETGAYGYGYTF.

This sequence joins TRBV6-1 and TRBJ2-7; the match to TRBD2 covers 11 bases. The CDR3 is 15 amino acids. Losses at the gene ends were 4 bases for V and 1 base for J; bases not matched to a gene: 3. Germline loops: CDR1 MNHNS, CDR2 SASEGT. CDR3 nucleotide sequence: TGTGCCAGCAGTGTTAGCGGGAGGGGTTCCTACGAGCAGTACTTC. Its translation: CASSVSGRGSYEQYF.

V is TRBV12-2 and J is TRBJ1-1; whether TRBD1, the table's D call, matches the DNA was not checked. TRBV12-2 is assigned pseudogene status. CDR3 size: 20 residues. CDR3 residues: CASRLAAPSSDRKRGTEAFF. In DNA form, the CDR3 reads TGTGCAAGTCGCTTAGCAGCACCCAGCTCGGACAGGAAAAGGGGCACTGAAGCTTTCTTT.

This sequence joins TRBV7-2 and TRBJ2-1, with 11 bases fitting TRBD2. V lost 5 bases, J lost 0 bases, and 3 bases stayed unmatched. Germline loops: CDR1 SGHTA, CDR2 FQGNSA. This CDR3 comprises 16 residues. The CDR3 reads CASSPSGRSSYNEQFF. In DNA, the CDR3 is TGTGCCAGCAGCCCTAGCGGGAGGAGCTCCTACAATGAGCAGTTCTTC. Full variable domain (missing parts from reference TRBV7-2 and TRBJ2-1): GAGVSQSPSNKVTEKGKDVELRCDPISGHTALYWYRQSLGQGLEFLIYFQGNSAPDKSGLPSDRFSAERTGGSVSTLTIQRTQQEDSAVYLCASSPSGRSSYNEQFFGPGTRLTVL.

CDR3 nucleotides: TGTGCCAGCAGTTATTCAGGGGGCCCCCGTGGGGTTGAGTGGGGCTACACCTTC. Translation gives CASSYSGGPRGVEWGYTF. The chain uses TRBV27 and TRBJ1-2; 8 nucleotides line up with TRBD1. V dropped 4 bases and J dropped 8; count of bases not matched to a gene: 21. Germline CDR1 reads MNHEY; CDR2 reads SMNVEV (reference sequence). The CDR3 consists of 18 residues.

The chain links TRBV4-1 to TRBJ2-1; tentative D call: TRBD2 (6 bases). Deletions cut 2 bases from V and 7 bases from J, with 24 bases between. The germline V gene encodes CDR1 MGHRA and CDR2 YSYEKL. CDR3 length: 18 amino acids. CDR3 nucleotide sequence: TGCGCCAGCAGCCAACATCCACAAGCGGGTAATTTGAGGAATGAGCAGTTCTTC. This encodes CASSQHPQAGNLRNEQFF.

The rearrangement links TRBV27 to TRBJ2-3; 7 nucleotides align to TRBD1. This CDR3 is 15 amino acids long. CDR1 MNHEY and CDR2 SMNVEV come from the germline V gene (reference sequence). V dropped 4 bases and J dropped 0; count of bases not matched to a gene: 4. CDR3 nucleotide sequence: TGTGCCAGCAGTTCCGACAGGGTGAGCACAGATACGCAGTATTTT. Its translation: CASSSDRVSTDTQYF.

This chain links TRBV7-9 with TRBJ1-2; D unclear. Germline loops: CDR1 SEHNR, CDR2 FQNEAQ (reference sequence). The V and J ends lost 0 bases and 10 bases respectively, with 15 bases between them. CDR3 size: 14 residues. The CDR3 protein is CASSLARGPPAYTF. The CDR3 nucleotides are TGTGCCAGCAGCTTAGCGAGAGGGCCCCCTGCCTACACCTTC.

The chain has TRBV15 and TRBJ1-5; D is possibly TRBD1 (6 bases). Germline-derived CDR1 and CDR2 are LNHNV and YYDKDF (reference sequence). The V end was cut by 6 bases, the J end by 0 bases, with 18 bases between. The CDR3 covers 17 residues. As DNA, the CDR3 is TGTGCCACCAGAGGAGAGGGCAGGGGCTATAGCAATCAGCCCCAGCATTTT. Translation gives CATRGEGRGYSNQPQHF.

The V call is TRBV28, the J call TRBJ2-1, with D perhaps matching TRBD2 (6 bases). Germline values: CDR1 MDHEN, CDR2 SYDVKM. The V gene lost 7 bases and the J gene lost 0 bases, with 13 bases spanning the gap. The CDR3 loop spans 15 amino acids. The CDR3 nucleotides are TGTGCCAGCACCCGGGGGACCCTCTCCTACAATGAGCAGTTCTTC. Its translation is CASTRGTLSYNEQFF.

CDR3 sequence reads: CASNPEGEILNTEAFF. CDR3 DNA: TGTGCCAGCAATCCCGAGGGCGAGATCTTGAACACTGAAGCTTTCTTT. J is TRBJ1-1 and V is TRBV28, with D unclear. The CDR3 contains 16 residues. V gave up 7 bases and J gave up 0 bases, with 18 bases separating them. Per germline, CDR1 MDHEN and CDR2 SYDVKM.

V is TRBV7-2 and J is TRBJ1-1; no definite D call. V was clipped by 2 bases and J by 0 bases, with 19 bases between them. Germline CDR1 is SGHTA and CDR2 is FQGNSA. The length of the CDR3 is 18 residues. CDR3 DNA: TGTGCCAGCAGCTTAACAAGGGTTTTCCGAAGGGTGAACACTGAAGCTTTCTTT. Translation: CASSLTRVFRRVNTEAFF. The entire variable domain, with the rest obtained from reference TRBV7-2 and TRBJ1-1, is as follows: GAGVSQSPSNKVTEKGKDVELRCDPISGHTALYWYRQSLGQGLEFLIYFQGNSAPDKSGLPSDRFSAERTGGSVSTLTIQRTQQEDSAVYLCASSLTRVFRRVNTEAFFGQGTRLTVV.